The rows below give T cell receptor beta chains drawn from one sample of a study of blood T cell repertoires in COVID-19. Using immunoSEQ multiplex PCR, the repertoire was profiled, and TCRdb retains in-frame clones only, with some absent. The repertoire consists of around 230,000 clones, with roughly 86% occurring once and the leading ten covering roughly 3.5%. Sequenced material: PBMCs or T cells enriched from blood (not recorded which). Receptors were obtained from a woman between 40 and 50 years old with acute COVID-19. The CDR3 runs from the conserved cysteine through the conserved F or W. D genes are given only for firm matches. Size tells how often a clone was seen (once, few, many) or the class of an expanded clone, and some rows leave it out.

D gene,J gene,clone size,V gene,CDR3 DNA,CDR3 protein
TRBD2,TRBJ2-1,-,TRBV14,TGTGCCAGCGGGAGGGACAATGAGCAGTTCTTC,CASGRDNEQFF
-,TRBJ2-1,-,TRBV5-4,TGTGCCAGCAGCGCCAACGACAGGGGTAGCGGGCGCTGGGATGAGCAGTTCTTC,CASSANDRGSGRWDEQFF
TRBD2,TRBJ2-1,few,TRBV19,TGTGCCAGTAGTATCCGGACTAGCGGGAGTAATGAGCAGTTCTTC,CASSIRTSGSNEQFF
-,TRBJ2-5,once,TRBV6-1,TGTGCCAGCAGTGACCATGGGGCAGGCCAAGAGACCCAGTACTTC,CASSDHGAGQETQYF
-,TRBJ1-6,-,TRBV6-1,TGTGCCAGCAGTGAAGTTCAGGCCTCACCCCTCCACTTT,CASSEVQASPLHF
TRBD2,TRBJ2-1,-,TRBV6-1,TGTGCCAGCAGTGAGGGGGTAGCGGGAGGAATCTACAATGAGCAGTTCTTC,CASSEGVAGGIYNEQFF
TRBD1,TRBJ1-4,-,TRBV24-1,TGTGCCACCAGTGATCCGAATAACAGGGGACTGTTTTTT,CATSDPNNRGLFF
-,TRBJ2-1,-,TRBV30,TGTGCCTGGACCCTCCGGACGGGATACAATGAGCAGTTCTTC,CAWTLRTGYNEQFF
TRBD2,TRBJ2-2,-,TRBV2,TGTGCCAGCATGCGGGGGTCGAACACCGGGGAGCTGTTTTTT,CASMRGSNTGELFF
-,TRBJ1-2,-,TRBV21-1,TGTGCCAGCAGCAAACACCCCGAGGGCTATGGCTACACCTTC,CASSKHPEGYGYTF
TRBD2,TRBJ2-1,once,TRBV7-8,TGTGCCAGCAGCGAAAGCGGGAGGGCCAATGAGCAGTTCTTC,CASSESGRANEQFF
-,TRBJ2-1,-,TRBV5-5,TGTGCCAGCAGCCAGCCGGGGTTTGAGCAGTTCTTC,CASSQPGFEQFF
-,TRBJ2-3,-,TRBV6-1,TGTGCCAGCAGTGACAGGGTAGGAGATACGCAGTATTTT,CASSDRVGDTQYF
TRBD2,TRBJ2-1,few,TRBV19,TGTGCCAGTAGTGTCGGGACTAGTGGCAATGAGCAGTTCTTC,CASSVGTSGNEQFF
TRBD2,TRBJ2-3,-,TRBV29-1,TGCAGCGTTGTTGCCCCTAGCGGGAGTGGCACAGATACGCAGTATTTT,CSVVAPSGSGTDTQYF
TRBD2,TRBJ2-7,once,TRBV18,TGTGCCAGCTCAGAACCGGGACTAGCGAGCTACGAGCAGTACTTC,CASSEPGLASYEQYF
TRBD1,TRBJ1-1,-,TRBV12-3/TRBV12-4,TGTGCCACTACGCCGGGACAGGGTTCTGAAGCTTTCTTT,CATTPGQGSEAFF
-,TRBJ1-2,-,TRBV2,TGTGCCAGCACAGCACAGATAAACTATGGCTACACCTTC,CASTAQINYGYTF
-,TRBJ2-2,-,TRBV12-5,TGTGCTAGTGGTTTGGGAACTGGGGGGACCGGGGAGCTGTTTTTT,CASGLGTGGTGELFF
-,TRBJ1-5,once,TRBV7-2,TGTGCCAGCAGCAGTGTCGGGGTCGGCAATCAGCCCCAGCATTTT,CASSSVGVGNQPQHF
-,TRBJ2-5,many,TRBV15,TGTGCCACCAGCAGGGGATCAGGGTTCCAAGAGACCCAGTACTTC,CATSRGSGFQETQYF
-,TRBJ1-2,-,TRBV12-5,TGTGCTAGTGGTTTGGTAGGGCAGGGGCGTGGGTATGGCTACACCTTC,CASGLVGQGRGYGYTF
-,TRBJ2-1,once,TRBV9,TGTGCCAGCAGCGTTCCCCCGGGGTTTGGTAGCGGCCGCTCCTACAATGAGCAGTTCTTC,CASSVPPGFGSGRSYNEQFF
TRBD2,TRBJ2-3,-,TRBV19,TGTGCCAGCCGGTTAAGGGCACTAGCGGGAGCCACAGATACGCAGTATTTT,CASRLRALAGATDTQYF
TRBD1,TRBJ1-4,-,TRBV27,TGTGCCAGCAGTGCCGAAAGACAGGGTCAAGGAAAACTGTTTTTT,CASSAERQGQGKLFF
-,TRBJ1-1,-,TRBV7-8,TGTGCCAGCAGCATTACAGCGAACACTGAAGCTTTCTTT,CASSITANTEAFF
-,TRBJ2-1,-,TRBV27,TGTGCCAGCAGTGAGCAATCCGACAGCTTAGTGGCGTTCTTC,CASSEQSDSLVAFF
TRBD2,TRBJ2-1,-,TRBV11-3,TGTGCCAGCAGCTTAGCCGGGACTAGCGGGAGGCTATACAATGAGCAGTTCTTC,CASSLAGTSGRLYNEQFF
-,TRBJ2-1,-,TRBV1,TGCACCAGCAGCCAAGTGAGACTAGCGGGCCATGAGCAGTTCTTC,CTSSQVRLAGHEQFF
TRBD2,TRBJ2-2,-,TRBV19,TGTGCCAGTAGTCCCCAAGCGGGAGGGACCGGGGAGCTGTTTTTT,CASSPQAGGTGELFF
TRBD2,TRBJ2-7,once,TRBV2,TGTGCCAGCCGGGTGGGGGGGACTAGACCCTCCTACGAGCAGTACTTC,CASRVGGTRPSYEQYF
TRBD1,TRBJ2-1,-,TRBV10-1,TGCGCCAGCAGTGAGTCCTGGACAGGAATGGGTAGTGACAATGAGCAGTTCTTC,CASSESWTGMGSDNEQFF
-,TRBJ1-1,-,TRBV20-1,TGCAGTGCTAGTCCCGGAGAGACTGAAGCTTTCTTT,CSASPGETEAFF
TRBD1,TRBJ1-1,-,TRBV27,TGTGCCAGCAGTCTATCGGGACAGATGAACACTGAAGCTTTCTTT,CASSLSGQMNTEAFF
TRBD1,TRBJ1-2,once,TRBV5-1,TGCGCCAGCAGCTTGGCCGAGGGGGCAGGAGGCTATGGCTACACCTTC,CASSLAEGAGGYGYTF
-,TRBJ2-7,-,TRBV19,TGTGCCAGTAGTCATTCAAATGTTTTTAGAGCAAAACCATACGAGCAGTACTTC,CASSHSNVFRAKPYEQYF
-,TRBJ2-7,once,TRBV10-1,TGCGCCAGCAGTGTCTCAGGCGGAGGAGAGCAGTACTTC,CASSVSGGGEQYF
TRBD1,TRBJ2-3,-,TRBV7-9,TGTGCCAGCAGCTTAGCGCGGACAGGGTTCACAGATACGCAGTATTTT,CASSLARTGFTDTQYF
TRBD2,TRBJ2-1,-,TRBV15,TGTGCCACCAGCAGAGTGGTTCGGGGGGCCTACAATGAGCAGTTCTTC,CATSRVVRGAYNEQFF
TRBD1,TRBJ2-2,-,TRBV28,TGTGCCAGCAGAACTGGGACAGCCGGGTCCGGGGAGCTGTTTTTT,CASRTGTAGSGELFF
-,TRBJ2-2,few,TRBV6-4,TGTGCCAGCAGTGTTCTAGTCGGCACCGGGGAGCTGTTTTTT,CASSVLVGTGELFF
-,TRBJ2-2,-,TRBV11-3,TGTGCCAGCAGCTTATCCGCCGGGGAGCTGTTTTTT,CASSLSAGELFF
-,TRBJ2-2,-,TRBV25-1,TGTGCCAGCAGTGAATTTGACGGTTCGAGGGGGGAGCTGTTTTTT,CASSEFDGSRGELFF
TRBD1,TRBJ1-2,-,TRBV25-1,TGTGCCAGCAGTGAACCGCTCGGGACAGGGGGGGGCTACACCTTC,CASSEPLGTGGGYTF
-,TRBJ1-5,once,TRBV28,TGTGCCAGCAGTCACAGACAGGGCAATCAGCCCCAGCATTTT,CASSHRQGNQPQHF